The 25 T cell receptor beta chains listed next were all sequenced from one sample in a study of control samples from healthy donors and cancer patients. Clones were sequenced by immunoSEQ multiplex PCR, and TCRdb holds only the in-frame ones, with some missing. This sample yields 400,000 to 500,000 clones, of which 90% are seen a single time; 5% to 8% belongs to the top ten. The sequenced sample consisted of PBMCs. Source of these receptors: a man aged 35 to 55 with head and neck cancer.

The chain uses TRBV9 and TRBJ2-7; D unclear. CDR3 length equals 14 residues. Germline V gene data show CDR1 as SGDLS and CDR2 as YYNGEE. Trimming stripped 0 bases from V and 0 bases from J, with 7 bases between. Written as DNA, the CDR3 is TGTGCCAGCAGCGTAGAGATTGGCTCCTACGAGCAGTACTTC. Protein product: CASSVEIGSYEQYF.

The V gene is TRBV28, the J gene TRBJ1-2; 7 positions agree with TRBD1. Trimming removed 9 bases from V and 8 bases from J; junction bases left unmatched: 9. CDR3 length: 12 residues. Germline V gene data show CDR1 as MDHEN and CDR2 as SYDVKM. CDR3 DNA sequence: TGTGCCAGTAACAGGGGCCTCTACGGCTACACCTTC. It encodes CASNRGLYGYTF.

The chain links TRBV7-9 to TRBJ2-5; D gene ambiguous. This CDR3 spans 12 amino acids. CDR1 and CDR2 (germline): SEHNR, FQNEAQ (reference sequence). Trimming took 2 bases from V and 4 from J, leaving 5 bases between them. CDR3 residues: CASSLSGETQYF. As DNA, the CDR3 is TGTGCCAGCAGCTTATCCGGAGAGACCCAGTACTTC.

This chain connects TRBV18 to TRBJ1-2, with a weak D call TRBD1 (5 bases). The CDR3 extends over 16 amino acids. V was trimmed by 3 bases and J by 5 bases, leaving 19 bases between them. Germline loops: CDR1 KGHSH, CDR2 LQKENI. CDR3 coding DNA: TGTGCCAGCTCACCCCAATATTTAGCAGGGTCGTATGGCTACACCTTC. Protein: CASSPQYLAGSYGYTF. The full variable domain, its missing parts supplied by reference TRBV18 and TRBJ1-2, is NAGVMQNPRHLVRRRGQEARLRCSPMKGHSHVYWYRQLPEEGLKFMVYLQKENIIDESGMPKERFSAEFPKEGPSILRIQQVVRGDSAAYFCASSPQYLAGSYGYTFGSGTRLTVV.

For the CDR3, the DNA is TGTGCCAGCGGGGGGGATTGGACCGGGGAGCTGTTTTTT. Translation: CASGGDWTGELFF. The chain carries TRBV7-9 and TRBJ2-2; 7 positions match TRBD2. From germline, CDR1 is SEHNR and CDR2 FQNEAQ (reference sequence). The CDR3 totals 13 residues. V shed 8 bases and J 5 bases; nucleotides not matched to a gene: 5.

The V call is TRBV18, the J call TRBJ1-1; D unresolved. Germline CDR1 and CDR2: KGHSH and LQKENI. With 3 bases removed from V and 1 base from J, the gap between germline ends came to 12 bases. This CDR3 has 15 amino acids. For the CDR3, the DNA is TGTGCCAGCTCACCCCGGATCTGGGAGAACACTGAAGCTTTCTTT. Protein product: CASSPRIWENTEAFF. The full variable domain, its missing parts supplied by reference TRBV18 and TRBJ1-1, is NAGVMQNPRHLVRRRGQEARLRCSPMKGHSHVYWYRQLPEEGLKFMVYLQKENIIDESGMPKERFSAEFPKEGPSILRIQQVVRGDSAAYFCASSPRIWENTEAFFGQGTRLTVV.

This clone was seen many times. The chain carries TRBV27 and TRBJ2-1, with D unclear. This CDR3 contains 11 residues. Germline V gives CDR1 MNHEY, CDR2 SMNVEV (reference sequence). V was shortened by 6 bases and J by 10 bases, with 10 bases between the two germline ends. The CDR3 nucleotides are TGTGCCAGCAGCACCCCCAGGGAGCAGTTCTTC. Translated, it gives CASSTPREQFF.

The chain joins TRBV11-2 to TRBJ2-1, with D perhaps TRBD2 (5 bases). CDR3 length equals 15 residues. V lost 3 bases, J lost 0 bases, and 9 bases lay in between. The germline gives CDR1 SGHAT, CDR2 FQNNGV. The CDR3 is CASSFSGSSYNEQFF. The CDR3 DNA is TGTGCCAGCAGCTTCAGCGGTAGCTCCTACAATGAGCAGTTCTTC.

The chain recombines TRBV11-2 with TRBJ1-1; the D is unclear. V was cut by 3 bases and J by 3 bases, with 11 bases left in between. Germline loops: CDR1 SGHAT, CDR2 FQNNGV. This CDR3 has 14 residues. This CDR3 reads CASSFRARDTEAFF. CDR3 in DNA: TGTGCCAGCAGCTTCAGAGCCCGGGACACTGAAGCTTTCTTT.

This sequence joins TRBV28 and TRBJ1-4, with D perhaps matching TRBD1 (5 bases). The CDR3 length is 12 residues. Looked up from germline, CDR1 is MDHEN and CDR2 is SYDVKM. The ends were cut back, 6 bases at V and 7 bases at J, with 9 bases in the middle. The CDR3 reads CASRVGGEKLFF. CDR3 bases: TGTGCCAGCAGGGTGGGGGGTGAAAAACTGTTTTTT.

The V and J genes are TRBV19 and TRBJ1-1; D gene uncertain. CDR3 length equals 14 residues. Germline assignment: CDR1 LNHDA and CDR2 SQIVND (reference sequence). The V gene lost 2 bases and the J gene lost 1 base, with 8 bases spanning the gap. CDR3 coding DNA: TGTGCCAGTAGTATAAGGCAGCCGAACACTGAAGCTTTCTTT. Translating it yields CASSIRQPNTEAFF.

This clone has only a few counts. V and J are TRBV5-1 and TRBJ2-7; 7 bases are shared with TRBD1. The CDR3 spans 13 residues. The V gene end was trimmed by 7 bases and the J gene end by 2 bases; junction bases not matched to a gene: 6. Germline CDR1 and CDR2: SGHRS and YFSETQ. The CDR3 region is CASGSGQTYEQYF. As DNA, the CDR3 is TGCGCCAGCGGGTCGGGACAGACCTACGAGCAGTACTTC.

The J gene is TRBJ2-5, the V gene TRBV4-1; 10 nucleotides agree with TRBD2. With V trimmed by 0 bases and J by 4 bases, 2 bases remained unmatched. CDR1 is MGHRA, CDR2 YSYEKL, per germline. CDR3 length: 15 residues. The CDR3 sequence is CASSQEPSGGETQYF. Written as DNA, the CDR3 is TGCGCCAGCAGCCAAGAGCCTAGCGGGGGAGAGACCCAGTACTTC.

Concerning this clone itself: At one end the junction does not follow the germline gene, possibly because of a read error. The chain joins TRBV6-1 to TRBJ1-6; 7 bases match TRBD1. The germline CDR1 and CDR2 sequences are MNHNS and SASEGT. The CDR3 is made up of 15 amino acids. The CDR3 loop reads CASSEEGRDRGPRHF. Here the CDR3 DNA reads TGTGCCAGCAGTGAAGAAGGAAGGGACAGAGGGCCCCGCCACTTT.

This chain uses TRBV6-2 or TRBV6-3 with TRBJ2-5; D call uncertain. From germline, CDR1 is MNHEY and CDR2 SVGEGT. Trimming shortened V by 0 bases and J by 4 bases, and 15 bases separated the two germline ends. The CDR3 extends over 16 amino acids. CDR3 nucleotides: TGTGCCAGCAGTTACTCGAGACGGGCCAAGGGAGAGACCCAGTACTTC. Protein product: CASSYSRRAKGETQYF.

This clone was counted only a few times. This chain uses TRBV5-5 with TRBJ2-7, with 7 bases identical to TRBD2. The CDR3 is 14 amino acids. Germline V gene lookup returns CDR1 SGHKS and CDR2 YYEKEE (reference sequence). V was pared by 5 bases and J by 3 bases, with 8 bases of the junction left unmatched. CDR3 in DNA: TGTGCCAGCAGTTCCTTAGGCGGGAGCTACGAGCAGTACTTC. Translation gives CASSSLGGSYEQYF.

The CDR3 is CASSETENTEAFF. The CDR3 DNA is TGTGCCAGCAGTGAAACAGAGAACACTGAAGCTTTCTTT. The chain carries TRBV6-1 and TRBJ1-1; no reliable D call. The CDR3 is 13 residues long. Trimming shortened V by 2 bases and J by 1 base, and 5 bases separated the two germline ends. Germline V gene sequence: CDR1 MNHNS, CDR2 SASEGT.

The chain combines TRBV10-3 with TRBJ2-2, with TRBD2 as a possible D gene (6 bases). Looked up from germline, CDR1 is ENHRY and CDR2 is SYGVKD. V gave up 4 bases and J gave up 4 bases, with 10 bases separating them. CDR3 length: 14 amino acids. This CDR3 is CAISGGSGTGELFF. CDR3 in DNA: TGTGCCATCAGTGGGGGTAGCGGCACCGGGGAGCTGTTTTTT.

Notes on this clone: Distinct nucleotide sequences in the sample also encode this CDR3. The chain has TRBV9 and TRBJ2-1; TRBD2 matches at 13 bases. Germline lookup yields CDR1 SGDLS and CDR2 YYNGEE. CDR3 size: 16 residues. Trimming took 4 bases from V and 4 from J; bases not matched to a gene: 5. The CDR3 region is CASSPRLAGGYNEQFF. The CDR3 coding sequence is TGTGCCAGCAGCCCCAGACTAGCGGGGGGTTACAATGAGCAGTTCTTC.

The chain carries TRBV19 and TRBJ2-7, with D tentatively TRBD1 or TRBD2 (5 bases each). The CDR3 has 14 residues. V was shortened by 7 bases and J by 2 bases, with 15 bases between the two germline ends. Germline V gene sequence: CDR1 LNHDA, CDR2 SQIVND (reference sequence). The CDR3 is CASTPGRGTYEQYF. DNA of the CDR3: TGTGCCAGTACCCCGGGAAGGGGCACCTACGAGCAGTACTTC.

In DNA, the CDR3 is TGTGCCAGCAGCTCAAGGGACAGCACCTACGAGCAGTACTTC. It encodes CASSSRDSTYEQYF. This sequence joins TRBV7-2 and TRBJ2-7, with TRBD1 matching over 7 bases. Germline CDR1 reads SGHTA; CDR2 reads FQGNSA. This CDR3 region has 14 residues. The trim removed 4 bases at V and 2 bases at J, leaving 5 bases unmatched.

This clone was counted only a few times. The V call is TRBV27, the J call TRBJ2-3; unclear D gene. Trimming stripped 3 bases from V and 0 bases from J, with 7 bases between. The CDR3 extends over 14 amino acids. Germline values: CDR1 MNHEY, CDR2 SMNVEV (reference sequence). CDR3 DNA: TGTGCCAGCAGTTTTTACACTAGCACAGATACGCAGTATTTT. Translating gives CASSFYTSTDTQYF.

This chain connects TRBV11-2 to TRBJ2-1, with D possibly matching TRBD2 (5 bases). Germline assignment: CDR1 SGHAT and CDR2 FQNNGV. The germline V and J ends were trimmed by 10 bases and 4 bases, with 17 bases remaining between them. This CDR3 region has 14 residues. The CDR3 loop is CATILLTGYNEQFF. DNA for the CDR3: TGTGCCACCATATTACTCACGGGATACAATGAGCAGTTCTTC.

The chain recombines TRBV12-3 or TRBV12-4 with TRBJ2-4, with TRBD2 as a possible D gene (6 bases). This CDR3 spans 13 amino acids. Trimming removed 6 bases from V and 5 bases from J, with 11 bases in between. The CDR3 bases are TGTGCCAGCAGGGGGGGAAATGAAAACATTCAGTACTTC. It encodes CASRGGNENIQYF.

This chain uses TRBV15 with TRBJ2-7; TRBD2 aligns across 8 bases. V was pared by 5 bases and J by 2 bases, with 8 bases of the junction left unmatched. CDR1 is LNHNV and CDR2 is YYDKDF in the germline V gene (reference sequence). CDR3 length: 15 amino acids. CDR3 sequence: CATSLRLALAYEQYF. The CDR3 DNA sequence: TGTGCCACCAGCTTACGACTAGCGCTTGCCTACGAGCAGTACTTC.